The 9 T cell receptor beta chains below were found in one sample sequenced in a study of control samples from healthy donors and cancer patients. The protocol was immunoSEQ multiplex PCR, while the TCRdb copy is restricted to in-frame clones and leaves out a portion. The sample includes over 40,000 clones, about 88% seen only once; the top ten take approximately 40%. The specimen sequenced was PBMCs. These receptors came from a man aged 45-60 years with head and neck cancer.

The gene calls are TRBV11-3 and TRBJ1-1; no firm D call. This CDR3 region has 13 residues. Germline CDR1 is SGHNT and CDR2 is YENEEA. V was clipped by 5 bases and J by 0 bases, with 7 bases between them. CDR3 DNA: TGTGCCAGCAGCCAAACAGTGAACACTGAAGCTTTCTTT. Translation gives CASSQTVNTEAFF.

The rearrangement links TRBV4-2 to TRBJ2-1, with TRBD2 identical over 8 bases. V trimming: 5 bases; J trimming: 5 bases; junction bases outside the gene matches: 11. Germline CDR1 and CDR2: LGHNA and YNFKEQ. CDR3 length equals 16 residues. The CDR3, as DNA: TGTGCCAGCAGCGAGGTAGCGGGGATCTTAAACAATGAGCAGTTCTTC. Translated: CASSEVAGILNNEQFF.

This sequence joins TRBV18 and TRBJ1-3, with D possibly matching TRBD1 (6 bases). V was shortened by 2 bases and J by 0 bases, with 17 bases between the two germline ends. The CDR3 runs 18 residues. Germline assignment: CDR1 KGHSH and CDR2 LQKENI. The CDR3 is CASSPTGTRSRSGNTIYF. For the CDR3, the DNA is TGTGCCAGCTCACCAACCGGGACAAGGTCCCGCTCTGGAAACACCATATATTTT.

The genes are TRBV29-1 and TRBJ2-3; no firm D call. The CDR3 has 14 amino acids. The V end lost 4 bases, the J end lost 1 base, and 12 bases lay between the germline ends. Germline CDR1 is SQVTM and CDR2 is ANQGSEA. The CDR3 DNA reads TGCAGCGTTGTCCCCGGTCTTCGCACAGATACGCAGTATTTT. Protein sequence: CSVVPGLRTDTQYF.

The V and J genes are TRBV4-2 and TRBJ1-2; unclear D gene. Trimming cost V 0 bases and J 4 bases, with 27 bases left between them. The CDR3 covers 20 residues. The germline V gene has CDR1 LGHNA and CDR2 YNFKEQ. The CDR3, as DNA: TGTGCCAGCAGCCAAGATCGGCGTACTTCTGCCCTCGGGCAGAGCTATGGCTACACCTTC. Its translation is CASSQDRRTSALGQSYGYTF.

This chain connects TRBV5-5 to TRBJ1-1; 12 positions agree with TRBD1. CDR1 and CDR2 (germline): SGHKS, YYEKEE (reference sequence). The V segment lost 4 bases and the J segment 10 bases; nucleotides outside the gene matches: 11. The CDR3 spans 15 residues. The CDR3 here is CASSEIPGTGGTAFF. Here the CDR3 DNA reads TGTGCCAGCAGCGAGATACCCGGGACAGGGGGCACAGCTTTCTTT.

The CDR3 sequence is CSVQNTGEETQYF. The CDR3 region has the DNA TGCAGCGTCCAAAACACAGGGGAAGAGACCCAGTACTTC. This chain connects TRBV29-1 to TRBJ2-5, with 7 bases fitting TRBD1. Germline CDR1 reads SQVTM; CDR2 reads ANQGSEA. V dropped 6 bases and J dropped 3; count of bases not matched to a gene: 7. The CDR3 is made up of 13 amino acids.

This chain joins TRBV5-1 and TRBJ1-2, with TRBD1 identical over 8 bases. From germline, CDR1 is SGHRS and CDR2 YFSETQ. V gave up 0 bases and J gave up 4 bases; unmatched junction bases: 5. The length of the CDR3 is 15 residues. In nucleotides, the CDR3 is TGCGCCAGCAGCTTGGCTGGGACAGGAGCCTATGGCTACACCTTC. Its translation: CASSLAGTGAYGYTF.

The CDR3 protein is CASSLTQDRGRGGYTF. The CDR3 bases are TGTGCCAGCAGTTTAACCCAGGACAGGGGGAGGGGTGGCTACACCTTC. This chain joins TRBV28 and TRBJ1-2, with 10 bases identical to TRBD1. Germline CDR1 MDHEN, CDR2 SYDVKM. V was clipped by 2 bases and J by 7 bases; unmatched bases: 10. The CDR3 extends over 16 amino acids.